The subject of this entry is one T cell receptor beta chain. TCRdb's table, derived via immunoSEQ multiplex PCR, lists solely in-frame clones and lacks some. The profile shows approximately 86,000 clones, around 85% of them singletons. Germline values: CDR1 SGHNT, CDR2 YENEEA. The CDR3 is made up of 17 amino acids. Trimming shortened V by 4 bases and J by 0 bases, and 13 bases separated the two germline ends. As for time point: pretreatment peripheral blood. Patients presented with locally advanced or metastatic urothelial carcinoma. Peripheral blood mononuclear cells were collected from every patient before and during treatment, yielding between 1 and 8 samples per patient. These data are taken from a study of PD-L1 blockade in urothelial cancer. Study summary: At 3 weeks after treatment start (second dose) and again at 6 weeks, blood was analyzed.

The chain recombines TRBV11-3 with TRBJ2-6; D is possibly TRBD1 (6 bases). The sample in question was PBMCs, obtained around atezolizumab (anti-PD-L1) treatment. The clonotype originates from a man in his forties with urothelial cancer. CDR3 sequence reads: CASSSGQYYSGANVLTF. Written as DNA, the CDR3 is TGTGCCAGCAGCTCTGGACAGTATTACTCTGGGGCCAACGTCCTGACTTTC.